This T cell receptor beta chain comes out of a study of OX40 agonist ivuxolimab in advanced cancers. Patients who had autoimmune disease history or got systemic immunosuppression were left out. Using immunoSEQ multiplex PCR, the repertoire was profiled, and TCRdb retains in-frame clones only, with some absent. The data show just over 90,000 clones, around 94% seen once. Germline V gene data show CDR1 as MNHNY and CDR2 as SVGAGI (reference sequence). V gave up 8 bases and J gave up 6 bases, with 7 bases separating them. This CDR3 contains 11 residues. The sample was CD4+ or CD8+ T cells sorted from blood, taken in a trial of the OX40 agonist ivuxolimab. The clonotype originates from an adult with an advanced solid tumor such as melanoma, head and neck, liver or kidney cancer. The chain couples TRBV6-6 to TRBJ2-2; no clear D. For the CDR3, the DNA is TGTGCCAGCCATGGTGCCGGGGAGCTGTTTTTT. Protein product: CASHGAGELFF.